This T cell receptor (beta chain) was captured by sequencing in a study of blood T cell repertoires in COVID-19. Study information: Either two negative PCRs, clearance, or symptom resolution qualified Cohort 3 donors as recovered. The United States, Italy and Spain were the sources of the acute and convalescent COVID-19 samples. In each case, the material was cDNA or gDNA derived from T cells, B-cell-depleted T cells, or PBMCs.

Clinical history reported by participants formed the basis on which cohorts were assigned. Germline V lookup: CDR1 MNHEY, CDR2 SMNVEV (reference sequence). V was clipped by 0 bases and J by 5 bases; unmatched bases: 11. This CDR3 region has 17 residues. Generated by immunoSEQ multiplex PCR, the TCRdb table keeps only in-frame clones and is missing some. Among approximately 190,000 clones listed, roughly 86% were seen once. Source material: PBMCs or T cells enriched from blood (not recorded which). The chain is built from TRBV27 and TRBJ2-7; 9 bases agree with TRBD2. The clonotype comes from a woman in her 40s in a cohort exposed to, infected with or recovered from COVID-19 (not recorded which). In DNA form, the CDR3 reads TGTGCCAGCAGTTTATCTCCGGGTAGCGGGAGTTTCGACGAGCAGTACTTC. Encoded protein: CASSLSPGSGSFDEQYF.